The 28 T cell receptor beta chains presented below share a single source sample, sequenced in a study of blood T cell repertoires in COVID-19. TCRdb's copy holds only in-frame clones and misses some; the assay was immunoSEQ multiplex PCR. The sample has under 200,000 clones; around 84% are singletons. The sample taken for sequencing was peripheral blood. Receptors were obtained from an elderly woman with acute or convalescent COVID-19.

The chain joins TRBV19 to TRBJ1-5, with a weak D call TRBD1 (6 bases). The germline CDR1 and CDR2 sequences are LNHDA and SQIVND (reference sequence). V was clipped by 6 bases and J by 5 bases, with 8 bases between them. The CDR3 is 12 residues long. CDR3 amino acids: CASRKGDQPQHF. CDR3 bases: TGTGCCAGTAGAAAGGGGGATCAGCCCCAGCATTTT.

The chain is built from TRBV5-1 and TRBJ1-1, with no clear D. The V gene's germline CDR1 is SGHRS and CDR2 YFSETQ. This CDR3 has 14 residues. With 4 bases removed from V and 3 bases from J, the gap between germline ends came to 13 bases. The CDR3 loop is CASSPEGQYTEAFF. In DNA form, the CDR3 reads TGCGCCAGCAGCCCCGAGGGCCAGTACACTGAAGCTTTCTTT.

The gene calls are TRBV19 and TRBJ2-7; D uncertain. The CDR3 is made up of 13 amino acids. Looked up from germline, CDR1 is LNHDA and CDR2 is SQIVND (reference sequence). Trimming shortened V by 5 bases and J by 0 bases, and 8 bases separated the two germline ends. CDR3 bases: TGTGCCAGTAGTGCCGGGTCCTCCTACGAGCAGTACTTC. Its protein is CASSAGSSYEQYF.

The J gene is TRBJ2-7, the V gene TRBV6-5; possibly TRBD1 for D (6 bases). The CDR3 has 15 amino acids. V lost 6 bases and J lost 0, with 15 bases in between. From germline, CDR1 is MNHEY and CDR2 SVGAGI. DNA of the CDR3: TGTGCCAGCAGCCCCCAGACAGGCCCCTCCTACGAGCAGTACTTC. Its protein is CASSPQTGPSYEQYF.

The gene calls are TRBV11-3 and TRBJ1-6; D is perhaps TRBD1 (6 bases). Germline CDR1 reads SGHNT; CDR2 reads YENEEA. This CDR3 has 13 amino acids. V was pared by 5 bases and J by 9 bases, with 11 bases between. The CDR3 sequence is CASSTRGFSPLHF. CDR3 nucleotide sequence: TGTGCCAGCAGCACCAGGGGATTTTCACCCCTCCACTTT.

This chain connects TRBV19 to TRBJ1-4; the match to TRBD1 covers 10 bases. The CDR3 sequence is 17 residues long. The junction had 14 bases not matched to a gene; V was cut back by 6 bases and J by 7 bases. CDR1 and CDR2 (germline): LNHDA, SQIVND (reference sequence). In DNA form, the CDR3 reads TGTGCCAGTAGCCGCTCTTGGGACAGGGGACGAAGTGAAAAACTGTTTTTT. Translation: CASSRSWDRGRSEKLFF.

V and J are TRBV11-2 and TRBJ2-7, with 8 bases matching TRBD1. Germline V CDR1 and CDR2: SGHAT, FQNNGV. The CDR3 runs 13 residues. V lost 4 bases, J lost 7 bases, and 6 bases stayed unmatched. CDR3 DNA sequence: TGTGCCAGCAGCTCGTTCTGGACAGGGGAGCAGTACTTC. The encoded protein is CASSSFWTGEQYF.

V is TRBV7-9 and J is TRBJ2-7, with 9 bases lining up with TRBD2. V shed 3 bases, J shed 7 bases, and the junction held 4 bases outside the gene matches. The CDR3 is 13 residues long. The germline V gene has CDR1 SEHNR and CDR2 FQNEAQ (reference sequence). The CDR3 sequence is CASSFGLAWEQYF. The CDR3 DNA follows: TGTGCCAGCAGCTTTGGACTAGCGTGGGAGCAGTACTTC.

This rearrangement joins TRBV7-3 to TRBJ1-3, with a tentative D call TRBD1 (5 bases). Germline-derived CDR1 and CDR2 are SGHTA and FQGTGA. The CDR3 loop spans 13 amino acids. The V end lost 3 bases, the J end lost 9 bases, and 12 bases lay between the germline ends. The CDR3 DNA is TGTGCCAGCAGCTTCCCAGGGTCTAGCACCATATATTTT. Protein product: CASSFPGSSTIYF.

The chain recombines TRBV7-2 with TRBJ1-1; D gene uncertain. The V gene's germline CDR1 is SGHTA and CDR2 FQGNSA. This CDR3 region has 11 residues. Trimming took 5 bases from V and 7 from J, leaving 8 bases between them. The DNA for the CDR3 is TGTGCCAGCAGCCCGTACAATGAAGCTTTCTTT. Amino acid sequence: CASSPYNEAFF.

The chain recombines TRBV30 with TRBJ1-1; a possible D gene is TRBD1 (6 bases). The CDR3 has 13 amino acids. The V gene lost 0 bases and the J gene lost 1 base, with 6 bases spanning the gap. The germline V gene has CDR1 GTSNPN and CDR2 SVGIG (reference sequence). CDR3 amino acids: CAWSVQGNTEAFF. As DNA, the CDR3 is TGTGCCTGGAGTGTACAGGGGAACACTGAAGCTTTCTTT.

The chain is built from TRBV19 and TRBJ1-2, with a possible D match to TRBD1 (6 bases). The ends were cut back, 1 base at V and 5 bases at J, with 14 bases in the middle. Germline V gives CDR1 LNHDA, CDR2 SQIVND (reference sequence). There are 15 residues in the CDR3. CDR3 loop: CASSIGHRVVYGYTF. CDR3 DNA: TGTGCCAGTAGTATAGGGCACAGGGTAGTGTATGGCTACACCTTC.

This clone was seen once. This sequence joins TRBV6-6 and TRBJ2-2; 11 bases are a match to TRBD1. Per the germline V gene, CDR1 is MNHNY and CDR2 is SVGAGI (reference sequence). V was clipped by 5 bases and J by 9 bases; unmatched bases: 11. This CDR3 is 16 amino acids long. The CDR3 reads CASSPPDRGLVRELFF. DNA for the CDR3: TGTGCCAGCAGTCCCCCGGACAGGGGGCTAGTAAGGGAGCTGTTTTTT.

This clone turned up a few times. The chain carries TRBV28 and TRBJ2-7, with D perhaps matching TRBD1 (6 bases). Trimming removed 3 bases at V and 3 bases at J, with 15 bases between. From germline, CDR1 is MDHEN and CDR2 SYDVKM. The CDR3 covers 15 residues. The CDR3 sequence is CASSLAGTTNYEQYF. CDR3 nucleotides: TGTGCCAGCAGTTTGGCTGGGACAACCAACTACGAGCAGTACTTC.

V and J are TRBV15 and TRBJ1-1; 7 bases align to TRBD1. This CDR3 has 14 residues. V dropped 5 bases and J dropped 4; count of bases not matched to a gene: 7. Looked up from germline, CDR1 is LNHNV and CDR2 is YYDKDF (reference sequence). CDR3 in amino acids: CATSDRQGGTEAFF. CDR3 coding DNA: TGTGCCACCAGCGACCGACAGGGTGGCACTGAAGCTTTCTTT.

The chain links TRBV5-6 to TRBJ1-1; D ambiguous. The CDR3 covers 12 residues. The V end was cut by 3 bases, the J end by 4 bases, with 7 bases between. CDR1 is SGHDT, CDR2 YYEEEE, per germline. The CDR3 region has the DNA TGTGCCAGCAGCTGGGGAGGCACTGAAGCTTTCTTT. Its protein is CASSWGGTEAFF.

V and J are TRBV4-3 and TRBJ2-7; 7 nucleotides agree with TRBD2. V shed 4 bases, J shed 2 bases, and the junction held 2 bases outside the gene matches. The CDR3 consists of 13 residues. Germline values: CDR1 LGHNA, CDR2 YSLEER. The CDR3 nucleotides read TGCGCCAGCAGCCCCGGACTAGCCTACGAGCAGTACTTC. Translated: CASSPGLAYEQYF.

The chain carries TRBV10-1 and TRBJ2-1; no clear D gene. Trimming left V 0 bases short and J 0 bases short, with 6 bases between. Germline V gene lookup returns CDR1 WNHNN and CDR2 SYGVQD (reference sequence). This CDR3 has 15 amino acids. In DNA, the CDR3 is TGCGCCAGCAGTGAGTCGGTTAGCTCCTACAATGAGCAGTTCTTC. Its protein product is CASSESVSSYNEQFF.

The chain links TRBV4-3 to TRBJ2-7; 11 bases fit TRBD2. Germline-derived CDR1 and CDR2 are LGHNA and YSLEER. V shed 4 bases and J 3 bases; nucleotides not matched to a gene: 8. This CDR3 has 16 amino acids. This CDR3 reads CASSRSPGTSGYEQYF. In DNA, the CDR3 is TGCGCCAGCAGCCGATCCCCAGGGACTAGCGGCTACGAGCAGTACTTC.

This clone has only a few counts. As DNA, the CDR3 is TGTGCCAGCTCACAAAGACAGGGCGATTCACCCCTCCACTTT. It is translated as CASSQRQGDSPLHF. The chain has TRBV18 and TRBJ1-6; TRBD1 aligns across 7 bases. The CDR3 sequence is 14 residues long. V shed 4 bases, J shed 8 bases, and the junction held 5 bases outside the gene matches. Germline V lookup: CDR1 KGHSH, CDR2 LQKENI.

The rearrangement uses TRBV5-4 and TRBJ1-6; 10 positions match TRBD1. This CDR3 contains 16 residues. J gave up 1 base and V 5 bases, and 3 bases lay outside the gene matches. Looked up from germline, CDR1 is SGHNT and CDR2 is YYREEE (reference sequence). CDR3 amino acids: CASRPGQGSYNSPLHF. The CDR3 bases are TGTGCCAGCAGGCCGGGACAGGGGTCCTATAATTCACCCCTCCACTTT.

The chain combines TRBV29-1 with TRBJ2-5; TRBD2 might be the D (6 bases). CDR1 and CDR2 (germline): SQVTM, ANQGSEA. This CDR3 is built from 12 residues. Trimming took off 4 bases at V and 3 bases at J, with 9 bases between the two ends. As DNA, the CDR3 is TGCAGCGTTGCTTTAGCGGAAGAGACCCAGTACTTC. Amino acids: CSVALAEETQYF. Complete variable domain (other parts from reference TRBV29-1 and TRBJ2-5): SAVISQKPSRDICQRGTSLTIQCQVDSQVTMMFWYRQQPGQSLTLIATANQGSEATYESGFVIDKFPISRPNLTFSTLTVSNMSPEDSSIYLCSVALAEETQYFGPGTRLLVL.

By share, this clone counts as medium-sized. This sequence joins TRBV27 and TRBJ1-1; D is possibly TRBD1 (6 bases). This CDR3 region has 16 residues. V gave up 2 bases and J gave up 2 bases, with 15 bases separating them. Germline CDR1 is MNHEY and CDR2 is SMNVEV (reference sequence). The DNA for the CDR3 is TGTGCCAGCAGTTTAGATCCCGGGACACTTAACACTGAAGCTTTCTTT. Translating gives CASSLDPGTLNTEAFF.

This chain connects TRBV7-2 to TRBJ2-3; 7 bases are a match to TRBD2. V dropped 3 bases and J dropped 2; count of bases not matched to a gene: 5. CDR1 and CDR2 from the germline V gene are SGHTA and FQGNSA. This CDR3 is 15 amino acids long. The DNA of the CDR3 is TGTGCCAGCAGCTTGGGGCTAGCGGCCACAGATACGCAGTATTTT. Amino acid sequence: CASSLGLAATDTQYF.

The chain uses TRBV4-3 and TRBJ1-1; D is possibly TRBD1 (6 bases). Germline V gene sequence: CDR1 LGHNA, CDR2 YSLEER. V was pared by 2 bases and J by 1 base, with 8 bases between. The CDR3 has 14 amino acids. This CDR3 reads CASSQRTANTEAFF. The CDR3 DNA sequence: TGCGCCAGCAGCCAACGGACAGCGAACACTGAAGCTTTCTTT.

The rearrangement joins TRBV6-2 or TRBV6-3 to TRBJ2-1; 7 bases are a match to TRBD1. This CDR3 region has 16 residues. Trimming at V came to 2 bases and at J to 4 bases, leaving 8 bases not matched to a gene. Per the germline V gene, CDR1 is MNHEY and CDR2 is SVGEGT. CDR3 loop: CASSYTDRAPYNEQFF. CDR3 nucleotides: TGTGCCAGCAGTTACACCGACAGGGCTCCTTACAATGAGCAGTTCTTC.

This rearrangement joins TRBV5-1 to TRBJ2-6; a possible D gene is TRBD1 (6 bases). Trimming stripped 4 bases from V and 2 bases from J, with 16 bases between. This CDR3 is 17 amino acids long. The germline V gene has CDR1 SGHRS and CDR2 YFSETQ. CDR3 sequence (DNA): TGCGCCAGCAGCATAACGTTCAGGGGAGCTGGGGCCAACGTCCTGACTTTC. This sequence encodes CASSITFRGAGANVLTF.

The chain has TRBV4-3 and TRBJ2-3; 10 bases line up with TRBD2. The V gene end was trimmed by 1 base and the J gene end by 8 bases; junction bases not matched to a gene: 15. The CDR3 runs 18 residues. Germline V gives CDR1 LGHNA, CDR2 YSLEER. The CDR3 bases are TGCGCCAGCAGCCAAGCTTTACAGCGGGAGGGCCTTTCTGGTACGCAGTATTTT. Protein sequence: CASSQALQREGLSGTQYF.